The 20 T cell receptor beta chains in this list originate from one sample, sequenced in a study of type 1 and type 2 diabetes patients. Genomic DNA was the PCR template. Amplification of the beta chain CDR3 used 30 forward and 13 reverse multiplex primers. TCRdb fed the multiplex PCR reads into MiXCR, producing one record per CDR3 protein. This repertoire shows fewer than 350,000 distinct CDR3 sequences, more than 45% found once; its top ten account for roughly an eighth. The specimen was peripheral blood mononuclear cells (PBMCs). All receptors come from a young man with type 2 diabetes.

This chain uses TRBV3-1 with TRBJ2-1; D not resolved. V lost 6 bases and J 6 bases, leaving 9 bases between the germline ends. CDR1 is LGHDT, CDR2 YNNKEL, per germline (reference sequence). This CDR3 comprises 12 residues. Here the CDR3 DNA reads TGTGCCAGCAGTTACTCGCGCAATGAGCAGTTCTTC. The encoded protein is CASSYSRNEQFF.

Regarding this clonotype: The junction shows a germline mismatch at one end, possibly a read error. In nucleotides, the CDR3 is TGCGCCAGCAGTGTACAGGGGAACTACGAGCAGTACTTC. It codes for CASSVQGNYEQYF. The rearrangement links TRBV7-8 to TRBJ2-7; 7 bases match TRBD1. Germline loops: CDR1 SGHVS, CDR2 FQNEAQ. The CDR3 consists of 13 residues.

The table lists this clonotype with a few counts. This chain uses TRBV19 with TRBJ1-1; the match to TRBD1 covers 8 bases. J gave up 0 bases and V 10 bases, and 13 bases lay outside the gene matches. The CDR3 is 16 residues long. In germline, CDR1 is LNHDA, CDR2 SQIVND (reference sequence). The CDR3 coding sequence is TGTGCCACCGACAGGGGCGACAGTCTTATGAACACTGAAGCTTTCTTT. It yields the protein CATDRGDSLMNTEAFF.

This clonotype appeared many times. The chain is built from TRBV7-2 and TRBJ1-1, with D unresolved. This CDR3 contains 15 residues. In germline, CDR1 is SGHTA, CDR2 FQGNSA. The ends were cut back, 0 bases at V and 4 bases at J, with 12 bases in the middle. This CDR3 is CASSLASWLGTEAFF. The CDR3, as DNA: TGTGCCAGCAGCTTAGCTTCGTGGTTGGGCACTGAAGCTTTCTTT.

In its sample, this clonotype was seen a few times. V gene TRBV30 combines with J gene TRBJ1-4; the D is unclear. The CDR3 length is 15 residues. With 2 bases removed from V and 4 bases from J, the gap between germline ends came to 14 bases. Looked up from germline, CDR1 is GTSNPN and CDR2 is SVGIG (reference sequence). CDR3 DNA sequence: TGTGCCTGGAGTCCTCCGACGGACCTTAATGAAAAACTGTTTTTT. It codes for CAWSPPTDLNEKLFF.

This clonotype has more than one count but fewer than ten. This sequence joins TRBV19 and TRBJ1-2, with D uncertain. Trimming removed 6 bases from V and 3 bases from J, with 8 bases in between. Germline V CDR1 and CDR2: LNHDA, SQIVND (reference sequence). This CDR3 has 12 residues. Here the CDR3 reads CASSQGDYGYTF. CDR3 nucleotide sequence: TGTGCCAGTAGCCAAGGTGACTATGGCTACACCTTC.

There are a few counts of this clonotype. The rearrangement links TRBV6-5 to TRBJ2-5; no clear D gene. V lost 7 bases, J lost 5 bases, and 23 bases lay in between. The CDR3 totals 16 residues. Germline-derived CDR1 and CDR2 are MNHEY and SVGAGI. The CDR3 nucleotides read TGTGCCAGCATGGGTCTGGGATCTGTCCCCGGGGAGACCCAGTACTTC. This gives the protein CASMGLGSVPGETQYF.

The rearrangement uses TRBV24-1 and TRBJ1-2; possibly TRBD1 for D (6 bases). The germline V gene encodes CDR1 KGHDR and CDR2 SFDVKD. Trimming removed 6 bases from V and 8 bases from J, with 15 bases in between. The CDR3 totals 13 residues. The CDR3 DNA follows: TGTGCCACCAGTAACACAGGGTCCTACGGCTACACCTTC. Its protein product is CATSNTGSYGYTF.

J is TRBJ2-3 and V is TRBV20-1, with 7 bases aligning to TRBD2. The CDR3 sequence is 15 residues long. Losses at the gene ends were 0 bases for V and 0 bases for J; bases not matched to a gene: 3. The germline gives CDR1 DFQATT, CDR2 SNEGSKA (reference sequence). Written as DNA, the CDR3 is TGCAGTGCTAGAGATCGACTAGCTAGCACAGATACGCAGTATTTT. Translated: CSARDRLASTDTQYF.

There are a few counts of this clonotype. The chain uses TRBV19 and TRBJ1-1, with D unresolved. Germline V gene lookup returns CDR1 LNHDA and CDR2 SQIVND (reference sequence). The V and J ends lost 3 bases and 7 bases respectively, with 21 bases between them. The CDR3 has 16 residues. The CDR3 sequence is CASSIPAQRFRGEAFF. The CDR3 DNA follows: TGTGCCAGTAGTATCCCCGCTCAGAGATTTCGAGGTGAAGCTTTCTTT.

This sequence joins TRBV7-9 and TRBJ2-5; TRBD2 matches at 11 bases. CDR3 length: 18 residues. Germline V CDR1 and CDR2: SEHNR, FQNEAQ (reference sequence). V gave up 5 bases and J gave up 0 bases; unmatched junction bases: 11. CDR3 in DNA: TGTGCCAGCAGCCAGCCGGGACTAGCGGACCTGTACCAAGAGACCCAGTACTTC. Amino acids: CASSQPGLADLYQETQYF. Full variable domain (rest looked up from reference TRBV7-9 and TRBJ2-5): DTGVSQNPRHKITKRGQNVTFRCDPISEHNRLYWYRQTLGQGPEFLTYFQNEAQLEKSRLLSDRFSAERPKGSFSTLEIQRTEQGDSAMYLCASSQPGLADLYQETQYFGPGTRLLVL.

Of note for this clonotype: A read error may account for a junction end that differs from germline. This chain links TRBV14 with TRBJ1-1; D may be TRBD1 (5 bases). The CDR3 extends over 13 amino acids. CDR1 and CDR2 from the germline V gene are SGHDN and FVKESK. The CDR3 DNA is TGCGCCACCCGAAGGGGATCGAACACTGAAGCTTTCTTT. Translation gives CATRRGSNTEAFF. The full variable domain, completed using reference TRBV14 and TRBJ1-1, is EAGVTQFPSHSVIEKGQTVTLRCDPISGHDNLYWYRRVMGKEIKFLLHFVKESKQDESGMPNNRFLAERTGGTYSTLKVQPAELEDSGVYFCATRRGSNTEAFFGQGTRLTVV.

The rearrangement links TRBV20-1 to TRBJ2-7, with no clear D. Deletions cut 5 bases from V and 5 bases from J, with 19 bases between. Germline CDR1 DFQATT, CDR2 SNEGSKA (reference sequence). The CDR3 contains 14 residues. This CDR3 is CSAPRSAYGDEQYF. The CDR3 nucleotides read TGCAGTGCTCCTAGGTCGGCCTACGGCGACGAGCAGTACTTC.

The rearrangement links TRBV6-6 to TRBJ1-5; D may be TRBD1 (6 bases). The CDR3 extends over 13 amino acids. From germline, CDR1 is MNHNY and CDR2 SVGAGI (reference sequence). With 9 bases removed from V and 7 bases from J, the gap between germline ends came to 16 bases. CDR3 in DNA: TGTGCCAGTGAGGGGGGGGCGAAACAGCCCCAGCATTTT. Amino acids: CASEGGAKQPQHF.

A single count supports this clonotype. The junction departs from germline at one end; a sequencing error may be responsible. The chain joins TRBV7-2 to TRBJ2-5; a possible D gene is TRBD1 (5 bases). The CDR3 contains 14 residues. CDR1 and CDR2 (germline): SGHTA, FQGNSA. DNA of the CDR3: TGCGCCAGCAGCCAAGGGGCGGTACAAGAGACCCAGTACTTC. Its translation: CASSQGAVQETQYF.

In this sample, this clonotype turned up a few times. The chain is built from TRBV20-1 and TRBJ2-3; D is undetermined. The CDR3 is made up of 16 amino acids. Trimming left V 3 bases short and J 0 bases short, with 16 bases between. Germline-derived CDR1 and CDR2 are DFQATT and SNEGSKA (reference sequence). The CDR3 spells CSARSMLRSSTDTQYF. The CDR3 nucleotides are TGCAGTGCTAGGTCGATGTTGAGATCTAGCACAGATACGCAGTATTTT.

The chain uses TRBV14 and TRBJ1-3; TRBD1 aligns across 7 bases. The V and J ends lost 4 bases and 0 bases, in that order; junction bases with no gene match: 3. Germline V gives CDR1 SGHDN, CDR2 FVKESK. CDR3 length: 15 residues. The CDR3 DNA reads as TGTGCCAGCAGCCTGGGACAGCACTCTGGAAACACCATATATTTT. Its protein is CASSLGQHSGNTIYF.

This chain uses TRBV25-1 with TRBJ1-4; the D is unclear. The V gene's germline CDR1 is MGHDK and CDR2 SYGVNS. Trimming stripped 3 bases from V and 0 bases from J, with 17 bases between. This CDR3 comprises 18 residues. The CDR3 region is CASSENRSRLATNEKLFF. The CDR3 DNA reads TGTGCCAGCAGTGAGAATCGGTCGAGACTTGCAACTAATGAAAAACTGTTTTTT. The whole variable domain, filled in from reference TRBV25-1 and TRBJ1-4, reads EADIYQTPRYLVIGTGKKITLECSQTMGHDKMYWYQQDPGMELHLIHYSYGVNSTEKGDLSSESTVSRIRTEHFPLTLESARPSHTSQYLCASSENRSRLATNEKLFFGSGTQLSVL.

The chain employs TRBV5-1 and TRBJ2-2; the D gene is possibly TRBD1 (6 bases). Trimming pared 5 bases from V and 1 base from J, leaving 6 bases between. The CDR3 covers 13 residues. Germline V CDR1 and CDR2: SGHRS, YFSETQ. The DNA of the CDR3 is TGCGCCAGCAGACAGGGGAACACCGGGGAGCTGTTTTTT. Its translation: CASRQGNTGELFF.

This rearrangement joins TRBV4-1 to TRBJ1-1; D is ambiguous. The CDR3 runs to 15 residues. V lost 1 base and J 1 base, leaving 10 bases between the germline ends. Germline values: CDR1 MGHRA, CDR2 YSYEKL. This chain's CDR3 is CASSQVWYGNTEAFF. The CDR3 DNA is TGCGCCAGCAGCCAAGTGTGGTACGGGAACACTGAAGCTTTCTTT.